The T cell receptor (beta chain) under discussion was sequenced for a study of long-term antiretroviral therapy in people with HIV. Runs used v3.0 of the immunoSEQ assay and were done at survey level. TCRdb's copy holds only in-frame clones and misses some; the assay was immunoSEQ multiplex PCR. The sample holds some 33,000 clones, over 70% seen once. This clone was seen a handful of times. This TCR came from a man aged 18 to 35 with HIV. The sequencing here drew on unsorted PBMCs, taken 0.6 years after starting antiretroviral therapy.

The CDR3: CASTPAYSNQPQHF. CDR3 bases: TGTGCCAGTACCCCAGCTTATAGCAATCAGCCCCAGCATTTT. V is TRBV19 and J is TRBJ1-5; D remains unclear. Looked up from germline, CDR1 is LNHDA and CDR2 is SQIVND (reference sequence). The germline V and J ends were trimmed by 7 bases and 0 bases, with 10 bases remaining between them. CDR3 length equals 14 residues.